The 5 T cell receptor beta chains below come from one sample, sequenced in a study of blood T cells in healthy people across ages. A second roughly 7 to 11 cycle PCR used barcoded and J-beta primers. Via MiXCR, TCRdb re-called the 5' RACE reads, giving one row per CDR3 protein. The sample gives some 890,000 distinct CDR3 sequences, roughly 29% of which show up once; roughly a tenth is in the top ten. This sample also appeared in a second study, on T cells of mothers and their children.

The sample taken for sequencing was blood. These receptors all come from a middle-aged woman in good health.

The V call is TRBV7-2, the J call TRBJ1-3; D is perhaps TRBD1 (5 bases). This CDR3 has 15 amino acids. Germline loops: CDR1 SGHTA, CDR2 FQGNSA. Trimming removed 2 bases at V and 4 bases at J, with 12 bases between. CDR3 amino acids: CASSLLAGKGNTIYF. In DNA, the CDR3 is TGTGCCAGCAGCTTACTTGCAGGGAAAGGAAACACCATATATTTT. Full variable domain (missing parts from reference TRBV7-2 and TRBJ1-3): GAGVSQSPSNKVTEKGKDVELRCDPISGHTALYWYRQSLGQGLEFLIYFQGNSAPDKSGLPSDRFSAERTGGSVSTLTIQRTQQEDSAVYLCASSLLAGKGNTIYFGEGSWLTVV.

The CDR3 loop reads CSATGQTRNTQYF. Here the CDR3 DNA reads TGCAGTGCTACCGGACAGACCAGGAATACGCAGTATTTT. V is TRBV20-1 and J is TRBJ2-3; D perhaps matches TRBD1 (6 bases). Germline V gene data show CDR1 as DFQATT and CDR2 as SNEGSKA (reference sequence). Trimming pared 4 bases from V and 7 bases from J, leaving 15 bases between. The CDR3 sequence is 13 residues long.

The J gene is TRBJ1-1, the V gene TRBV6-6, with D possibly matching TRBD1 (5 bases). The V gene's germline CDR1 is MNHNY and CDR2 SVGAGI (reference sequence). The CDR3 extends over 14 amino acids. V gave up 0 bases and J gave up 4 bases, with 9 bases separating them. The CDR3 sequence: CASSYSAGLTEAFF. The CDR3 DNA reads as TGTGCCAGCAGTTACTCGGCAGGGCTCACTGAAGCTTTCTTT.

The table lists this clonotype with a few counts. This sequence joins TRBV7-2 and TRBJ1-3, with unresolved D. In germline, CDR1 is SGHTA, CDR2 FQGNSA. The CDR3 length is 15 residues. Trimming removed 4 bases at V and 0 bases at J, with 10 bases between. The CDR3 region has the DNA TGTGCCAGCAGCTCCCAGGCCATCTCTGGAAACACCATATATTTT. Amino acid sequence: CASSSQAISGNTIYF.

The chain has TRBV12-3 or TRBV12-4 and TRBJ2-1; 8 positions agree with TRBD2. This CDR3 has 15 amino acids. The J segment lost 10 bases and the V segment lost 3 bases, leaving 11 bases of the junction unmatched. DNA of the CDR3: TGTGCCAGCAGTTTCAATTCGGGACGGGGGGGAGAGCAGTTCTTC. Translation gives CASSFNSGRGGEQFF.